A selection of T cell receptor beta chains follows, all from one sample in a study of human T cells and chemical hapten exposure. Via MiXCR, TCRdb re-called the RACE reads, giving one row per CDR3 protein. The top ten hold 2% to 2.5% of the sample, which has around 380,000 distinct CDR3 sequences, around 5% seen once. The sequences come from whole blood, collected in connection with sensitization to the hapten diphenylcyclopropenone (DPC). The receptors come from a woman aged 45-65 years with alopecia areata. Some clones in this sample may be carry-over from other donors' samples. CDR3s include the opening cysteine and the closing phenylalanine or tryptophan. D genes are given only for firm matches.

TRBJ2-1 | TRBV2 | TRBD1 | CASSTGGEYNEQFF
TRBJ1-5 | TRBV7-2 | - | CASSLTARGSNQPQHF
TRBJ1-5 | TRBV11-2 | - | CASSPIGRSNQPQHF
TRBJ2-5 | TRBV19 | - | CASSTGQNYQETQYF
TRBJ2-6 | TRBV7-2 | - | CASSKGYSGANVLTF
TRBJ1-1 | TRBV6-2/TRBV6-3 | - | CASRVDTEAFF
TRBJ1-1 | TRBV7-9 | TRBD1 | CASSPSWTGAEAFF
TRBJ2-3 | TRBV4-3 | TRBD1 | CASGRTGVDTQYF
TRBJ1-1 | TRBV6-1 | - | CASSDGRHLGTEAFF
TRBJ2-7 | TRBV27 | TRBD1 | CASSLWTGEYEQYF
TRBJ1-1 | TRBV14 | TRBD1 | CASSTRTGKNTEAFF
TRBJ2-3 | TRBV5-4 | - | CASSSGGRGLSTDTQYF
TRBJ2-5 | TRBV7-2 | - | CASSPLGLRETQYF
TRBJ2-7 | TRBV9 | TRBD1 | CASSVEEQGWEYF
TRBJ1-2 | TRBV29-1 | TRBD1 | CSVAMTGGWGYGYTF
TRBJ2-1 | TRBV30 | - | CAWSVDGRQSNEQFF
TRBJ1-6 | TRBV28 | - | CASSFTTGNSPLHF
TRBJ1-2 | TRBV9 | - | CASSVGLEGYGYTF
TRBJ2-2 | TRBV12-5 | TRBD1 | CASDPEGNRGTNTGELFF
TRBJ2-5 | TRBV12-3/TRBV12-4 | - | CASSVLLRDKQTQYF
TRBJ2-1 | TRBV4-2 | TRBD2 | CASSQDPQREHNEQFF
TRBJ2-1 | TRBV7-8 | - | CASSRLDNEQFF
TRBJ1-5 | TRBV5-8 | - | CASSLLYSNQPQHF
TRBJ2-2 | TRBV5-1 | TRBD2 | CASSPEGTSGANTGELFF
TRBJ2-3 | TRBV29-1 | - | CSVTSDPTDTQYF
TRBJ2-7 | TRBV6-2/TRBV6-3 | TRBD1 | CASSYRRGPGGEQYF
TRBJ1-5 | TRBV30 | - | CAWNGDSNQPQHF
TRBJ2-1 | TRBV7-2 | TRBD1 | CASSLDRENEQFF
TRBJ2-4 | TRBV28 | - | CASSFRGTWGNIQYF
TRBJ1-5 | TRBV20-1 | - | CSASSGSGGQPQHF
TRBJ2-1 | TRBV4-2 | - | CASSHRGVSSYNEQFF
TRBJ1-4 | TRBV6-2/TRBV6-3 | - | CASSSGTARNLEKLFF
TRBJ2-7 | TRBV6-6 | - | CASSYQDLNYEQYF
TRBJ1-4 | TRBV20-1 | - | CSARGVGMRANEKLFF
TRBJ2-6 | TRBV12-3/TRBV12-4 | - | CASSLWANVLTF
TRBJ1-4 | TRBV5-8 | TRBD1 | CASVRTGANEKLFF
TRBJ1-1 | TRBV18 | - | CASSPQSTGTTEAFF
TRBJ2-5 | TRBV12-3/TRBV12-4 | TRBD1 | CASSAPGQGPETQYF
TRBJ2-1 | TRBV5-1 | TRBD1 | CASSLQGWNEQFF
TRBJ2-1 | TRBV5-6 | - | CASNLEQYEQFF
TRBJ2-3 | TRBV7-9 | - | CASSLASGNTDTQYF
TRBJ2-1 | TRBV6-1 | TRBD1 | CASRKTGAYNEQFF
TRBJ1-2 | TRBV13 | - | CASSPAALKGVYGYTF
TRBJ2-5 | TRBV24-1 | - | CATEPRQNQETQYF
TRBJ2-1 | TRBV2 | TRBD1 | CASSEARTGSNEQFF
TRBJ1-5 | TRBV30 | - | CAWTGGLGEPQHF
TRBJ2-1 | TRBV10-3 | TRBD1 | CAIGGQVNEQFF